This T cell receptor beta chain originates from a study of T cell responses to AZD1222 COVID-19 vaccine. On this clone: The target antigen is unknown.

TCRdb's table, derived via immunoSEQ multiplex PCR, lists solely in-frame clones and lacks some. This sample carries around 180,000 clones, 90% to 95% of them seen once, and the ten largest clones take roughly 10%. The CDR3 is made up of 15 amino acids. Germline trimming cut 9 bases from V and 6 bases from J; bases unmatched to any gene: 13. Per germline, CDR1 LNHDA and CDR2 SQIVND (reference sequence). Regarding the study as a whole: Nearly half of the spike-specific TCRs reportedly recognize variant regions that carry no mutations. Spike-specific TCRs gained breadth and depth after people received two AZD1222 doses.

The specimen was peripheral blood, collected on day 0 of AZD1222 vaccination. The genes are TRBV19 and TRBJ2-2, with 7 nucleotides matching TRBD1. The TCR sequence derives from an adult in good health. The CDR3 spells CASQVAPQGAGELFF. In DNA, the CDR3 is TGTGCCAGCCAAGTAGCACCGCAGGGGGCCGGGGAGCTGTTTTTT.